Below are 10 T cell receptor beta chains sequenced from a single sample in a study of CD8 T cells in Susac syndrome. With random hexamers, reverse transcription was performed on about 0.5 to 1 ug of RNA. TCRdb processed the immunoSEQ multiplex PCR reads anew with MiXCR; each CDR3 protein has one entry. The sample lists 100,000 to 150,000 distinct CDR3 sequences, about 95% occurring once. The sequenced sample was CD8+ T cells from PBMCs. These receptors came from a human donor with Susac syndrome.

The genes are TRBV11-2 and TRBJ2-1; TRBD2 matches 13 bases. Trimming removed 1 base from V and 8 bases from J; junction bases left unmatched: 5. This CDR3 spans 16 amino acids. Germline V lookup: CDR1 SGHAT, CDR2 FQNNGV. CDR3 protein: CASSLGLAGGPDEQFF. Written as DNA, the CDR3 is TGTGCCAGCAGCTTAGGACTAGCGGGGGGCCCAGATGAGCAGTTCTTC.

The J gene is TRBJ2-3, the V gene TRBV20-1; TRBD2 agrees at 8 bases. Looked up from germline, CDR1 is DFQATT and CDR2 is SNEGSKA (reference sequence). The CDR3 length is 16 residues. The V gene end was trimmed by 6 bases and the J gene end by 2 bases; junction bases not matched to a gene: 13. The CDR3 region is CSARGPSGGFTDTQYF. In DNA form, the CDR3 reads TGCAGTGCCCGAGGACCCAGCGGGGGATTCACAGATACGCAGTATTTT.

This sequence joins TRBV9 and TRBJ2-1, with a weak D call TRBD2 (7 bases). CDR1 and CDR2 from the germline V gene are SGDLS and YYNGEE. The CDR3 has 14 residues. V was cut by 4 bases and J by 8 bases, with 16 bases left in between. The CDR3 sequence is CASSRWGGIDEQFF. DNA of the CDR3: TGTGCCAGCAGCCGCTGGGGGGGCATCGATGAGCAGTTCTTC.

The V call is TRBV9, the J call TRBJ2-7; no clear D. With 3 bases removed from V and 7 bases from J, the gap between germline ends came to 11 bases. The CDR3 runs 12 residues. Germline V gene lookup returns CDR1 SGDLS and CDR2 YYNGEE. The DNA for the CDR3 is TGTGCCAGCAGCGGAGACACCCAGGAGCAGTACTTC. Encoded protein: CASSGDTQEQYF.

V and J are TRBV20-1 and TRBJ2-3; no reliable D call. Trimming took 2 bases from V and 6 from J, leaving 18 bases between them. The CDR3 contains 15 residues. The germline CDR1 and CDR2 sequences are DFQATT and SNEGSKA (reference sequence). The CDR3 region has the DNA TGCAGTGCTAGATCGGTCCCCTCCGGTCGGGATACGCAGTATTTT. Translation: CSARSVPSGRDTQYF.

J is TRBJ2-3 and V is TRBV27; TRBD1 might be the D (5 bases). CDR1 and CDR2 (germline): MNHEY, SMNVEV (reference sequence). The CDR3 totals 13 residues. V was cut by 6 bases and J by 4 bases, with 11 bases left in between. Here the CDR3 DNA reads TGTGCCAGCAGCCACAGGACCCCAGATACGCAGTATTTT. It specifies CASSHRTPDTQYF.

V and J are TRBV4-1 and TRBJ2-1, with D tentatively TRBD1 or TRBD2 (5 bases each). CDR1 MGHRA and CDR2 YSYEKL come from the germline V gene. V lost 4 bases, J lost 8 bases, and 12 bases lay in between. CDR3 size: 13 residues. The CDR3 is CASSLVLGDEQFF. CDR3 nucleotides: TGCGCCAGCAGCCTCGTGTTGGGGGATGAGCAGTTCTTC.

The chain employs TRBV9 and TRBJ2-1; tentatively, D is TRBD2 (6 bases). The CDR3 has 15 residues. Germline CDR1 SGDLS, CDR2 YYNGEE. With 2 bases removed from V and 8 bases from J, the gap between germline ends came to 17 bases. The CDR3 sequence is CASSVPRGGQDEQFF. The CDR3 DNA sequence: TGTGCCAGCAGCGTCCCCCGGGGAGGACAAGATGAGCAGTTCTTC.

A few counts support this clonotype. The chain recombines TRBV5-4 with TRBJ2-1; tentatively, D is TRBD2 (6 bases). Germline CDR1 is SGHNT and CDR2 is YYREEE (reference sequence). The CDR3 is made up of 15 amino acids. V lost 0 bases, J lost 5 bases, and 12 bases lay in between. The DNA of the CDR3 is TGTGCCAGCAGCTTGGTCGCGGGGAGTAACAATGAGCAGTTCTTC. Protein sequence: CASSLVAGSNNEQFF. Full variable domain (rest looked up from reference TRBV5-4 and TRBJ2-1): ETGVTQSPTHLIKTRGQQVTLRCSSQSGHNTVSWYQQALGQGPQFIFQYYREEENGRGNFPPRFSGLQFPNYSSELNVNALELDDSALYLCASSLVAGSNNEQFFGPGTRLTVL.

The chain has TRBV25-1 and TRBJ1-2; TRBD1 is a possible D gene (5 bases). The CDR3 covers 13 residues. The ends were cut back, 5 bases at V and 7 bases at J, with 14 bases in the middle. From germline, CDR1 is MGHDK and CDR2 SYGVNS. CDR3: CASSPTGASGYTF. The CDR3 DNA reads TGTGCCAGCAGTCCTACTGGGGCTAGTGGCTACACCTTC.